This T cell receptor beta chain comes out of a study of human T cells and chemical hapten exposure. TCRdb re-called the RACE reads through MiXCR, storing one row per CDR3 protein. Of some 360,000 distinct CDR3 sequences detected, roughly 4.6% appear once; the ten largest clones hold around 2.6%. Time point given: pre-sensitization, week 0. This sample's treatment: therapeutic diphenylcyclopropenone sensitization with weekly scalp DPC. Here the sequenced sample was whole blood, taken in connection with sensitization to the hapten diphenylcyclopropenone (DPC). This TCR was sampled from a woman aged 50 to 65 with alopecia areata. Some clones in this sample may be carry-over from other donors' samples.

The CDR3 loop reads CASSPGLRAEAFF. DNA of the CDR3: TGTGCCAGCAGCCCCGGCCTCCGAGCTGAAGCTTTCTTT. The J gene is TRBJ1-1, the V gene TRBV28; D uncertain. This CDR3 spans 13 amino acids. The ends were cut back, 6 bases at V and 6 bases at J, with 14 bases in the middle. Germline CDR1 reads MDHEN; CDR2 reads SYDVKM.